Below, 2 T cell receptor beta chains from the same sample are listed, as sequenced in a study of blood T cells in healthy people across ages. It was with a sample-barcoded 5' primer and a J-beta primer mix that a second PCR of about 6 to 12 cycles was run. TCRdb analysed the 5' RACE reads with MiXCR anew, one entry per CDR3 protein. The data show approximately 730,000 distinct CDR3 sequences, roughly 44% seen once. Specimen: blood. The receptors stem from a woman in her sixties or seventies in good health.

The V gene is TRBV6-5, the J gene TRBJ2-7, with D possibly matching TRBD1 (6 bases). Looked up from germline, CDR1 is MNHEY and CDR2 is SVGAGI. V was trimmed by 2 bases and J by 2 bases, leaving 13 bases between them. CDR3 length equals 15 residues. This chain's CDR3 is CASSYIWQGTYEQYF. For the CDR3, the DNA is TGTGCCAGCAGTTACATCTGGCAGGGGACCTACGAGCAGTACTTC.

The CDR3 loop is CTSRNSGVSYGYTF. The CDR3 nucleotides read TGTACCAGCAGAAATTCAGGGGTCTCCTATGGCTACACCTTC. The gene calls are TRBV7-2 and TRBJ1-2; D may be TRBD1 (6 bases). CDR3 length equals 14 residues. CDR1 SGHTA and CDR2 FQGNSA come from the germline V gene. Trimming pared 6 bases from V and 4 bases from J, leaving 15 bases between.